The present entry profiles one T cell receptor (beta chain) with its context. No antigen is known for it. This specimen belongs to a study of early T cells in non-severe SARS-CoV-2 infection. Broader study findings: Sequences matched to VDJdb favored anti-spike CD8 responses, while private and CD4 specificities were missed.

One entry per CDR3 protein, called by TCRdb with MiXCR from the 5' RACE reads. The table includes tens of thousands of distinct CDR3 sequences, approximately 10% detected once. CDR1 is SEHNR, CDR2 FQNEAQ, per germline (reference sequence). The CDR3 is 14 residues long. The ends lost 6 bases at V and 0 bases at J; junction bases unmatched: 5. The chain joins TRBV7-9 to TRBJ2-7; 7 bases line up with TRBD1. The origin of this receptor is an adult who was a healthcare worker with PCR-confirmed SARS-CoV-2 infection or an uninfected control (not recorded which). The source was whole blood, collected at baseline. DNA for the CDR3: TGTGCCAGCAGAGAGGACAGGAGCTCCTACGAGCAGTACTTC. Translation gives CASREDRSSYEQYF.